This T cell receptor (beta chain) was profiled in a study of PD-L1 blockade in urothelial cancer. The repertoire was sequenced with immunoSEQ multiplex PCR; TCRdb's copy has only in-frame clones and lacks some. The sample holds around 40,000 clones, 75% to 90% seen once. Only one count was recorded for this clone. No antigen is known for it. Study-wide findings and caveats: Tumor-associated TCR clones expanded more in blood at 3 weeks in patients with durable benefit.

The CDR3 loop spans 13 amino acids. V shed 4 bases, J shed 5 bases, and the junction held 2 bases outside the gene matches. Germline lookup yields CDR1 PRHDT and CDR2 FYEKMQ (reference sequence). The chain recombines TRBV13 with TRBJ2-3; TRBD2 agrees at 8 bases. Material: PBMCs, obtained around atezolizumab (anti-PD-L1) treatment. This clonotype originated in a man in his sixties with urothelial cancer. CDR3 coding DNA: TGTGCCAGCAGCTCGGCGGGAGGAGATACGCAGTATTTT. Its protein is CASSSAGGDTQYF.